A single sample is the source of the 21 T cell receptor beta chains below, sequenced in a study of shared clonotypes between healthy human individuals. Using immunoSEQ multiplex PCR, the repertoire was profiled, and TCRdb retains in-frame clones only, with some absent. The sample lists about 480,000 clones, around 79% occurring once. Material for sequencing was PBMCs. The receptor source for this set is a woman aged 40 to 50 in good health. Some clones in this sample may be carry-over from other donors' samples.

This clone occurred a few times. The chain has TRBV2 and TRBJ1-1; D is undetermined. Germline lookup yields CDR1 SNHLY and CDR2 FYNNEI. This CDR3 is built from 14 residues. The V gene lost 3 bases and the J gene lost 5 bases, with 13 bases spanning the gap. The CDR3 protein is CASSEVGSGTEAFF. Written as DNA, the CDR3 is TGTGCCAGCAGTGAGGTAGGGAGCGGGACTGAAGCTTTCTTT.

The chain carries TRBV19 and TRBJ1-5, with TRBD1 matching 7 bases. The CDR3 is 16 amino acids. Trimming at V came to 5 bases and at J to 2 bases, leaving 9 bases not matched to a gene. Germline V gene lookup returns CDR1 LNHDA and CDR2 SQIVND (reference sequence). The CDR3 sequence is CASSVGTAFGNQPQHF. The CDR3, as DNA: TGTGCCAGTAGTGTCGGGACAGCTTTCGGCAATCAGCCCCAGCATTTT.

The J gene is TRBJ2-5, the V gene TRBV6-6; 9 bases are a match to TRBD1. Germline V CDR1 and CDR2: MNHNY, SVGAGI (reference sequence). After removal of 2 bases from V and 4 bases from J, the junction contained 2 bases not matched to a gene. The CDR3 extends over 14 amino acids. The CDR3 DNA follows: TGTGCCAGCAGTTACCTGACAGGGGGAGAGACCCAGTACTTC. It translates to CASSYLTGGETQYF.

About this clone itself: A much larger clone is a single base away; this may be a read error. The gene calls are TRBV28 and TRBJ2-7; weak D call: TRBD2 (7 bases). The CDR3 runs to 12 residues. Trimming removed 7 bases at V and 4 bases at J, with 11 bases between. CDR1 MDHEN and CDR2 SYDVKM come from the germline V gene. CDR3 bases: TGTGCCAGCAAGGGGGGGAAGTACGAGCAGTACTTC. This translates into CASKGGKYEQYF.

This sequence joins TRBV12-5 and TRBJ2-7; 10 bases are a match to TRBD1. The CDR3 is 13 residues long. V lost 8 bases, J lost 4 bases, and 5 bases stayed unmatched. Germline V gives CDR1 LGHNT, CDR2 FRNRAP. The CDR3 loop reads CASKTGGRYEQYF. The CDR3 DNA follows: TGTGCTAGTAAGACAGGGGGCAGGTACGAGCAGTACTTC.

Here the CDR3 reads CASSDNSGRTGELFF. The CDR3 DNA is TGTGCCAGCAGTGATAATAGCGGGAGAACCGGGGAGCTGTTTTTT. J is TRBJ2-2 and V is TRBV25-1; 9 bases line up with TRBD2. The CDR3 consists of 15 residues. V was pared by 3 bases and J by 5 bases, with 4 bases of the junction left unmatched. Per germline, CDR1 MGHDK and CDR2 SYGVNS.

The rearrangement uses TRBV19 and TRBJ2-1, with a tentative D call TRBD1 (5 bases). Germline V gene lookup returns CDR1 LNHDA and CDR2 SQIVND (reference sequence). CDR3 length equals 15 residues. V lost 6 bases to trimming and J lost 6 bases, with 18 bases between them. Here the CDR3 reads CASSPFSLGLNEQFF. In DNA form, the CDR3 reads TGTGCCAGTAGCCCCTTCTCCTTGGGGCTCAATGAGCAGTTCTTC. Variable domain in full (rest from reference TRBV19 and TRBJ2-1): DGGITQSPKYLFRKEGQNVTLSCEQNLNHDAMYWYRQDPGQGLRLIYYSQIVNDFQKGDIAEGYSVSREKKESFPLTVTSAQKNPTAFYLCASSPFSLGLNEQFFGPGTRLTVL.

The chain uses TRBV7-2 and TRBJ2-2; D is unclear. V was trimmed by 6 bases and J by 2 bases, leaving 13 bases between them. Germline V gives CDR1 SGHTA, CDR2 FQGNSA. The CDR3 extends over 15 amino acids. The CDR3: CASRPTPGNTGELFF. The CDR3 DNA follows: TGTGCCAGCAGACCTACCCCCGGAAACACCGGGGAGCTGTTTTTT.

CDR3 residues: CASRGKGDRLPFYSNQPQHF. In nucleotides, the CDR3 is TGTGCCAGCAGGGGAAAAGGGGACAGGCTTCCCTTTTATAGCAATCAGCCCCAGCATTTT. The chain couples TRBV27 to TRBJ1-5; 8 bases fit TRBD1. CDR1 is MNHEY and CDR2 is SMNVEV in the germline V gene (reference sequence). The CDR3 sequence is 20 residues long. Unmatched junction bases numbered 19, after V lost 6 bases and J lost 0 bases.

The chain recombines TRBV10-2 with TRBJ2-1; 10 nucleotides match TRBD2. CDR3 length: 14 residues. The germline gives CDR1 WSHSY, CDR2 SAAADI. V lost 2 bases, J lost 7 bases, and 2 bases stayed unmatched. CDR3 protein: CASSEASGSNEQFF. For the CDR3, the DNA is TGCGCCAGCAGTGAGGCTAGCGGGAGTAATGAGCAGTTCTTC.

This chain connects TRBV2 to TRBJ2-1; 13 bases are shared with TRBD2. The germline V gene has CDR1 SNHLY and CDR2 FYNNEI. CDR3 size: 14 residues. The trim removed 6 bases at V and 7 bases at J, leaving 3 bases unmatched. CDR3 DNA sequence: TGTGCCAGCAGGGGACTAGCGGGAAATAATGAGCAGTTCTTC. This codes for CASRGLAGNNEQFF.

This clone was observed a few times. The same CDR3 is also encoded by other DNA sequences in this sample. The chain is built from TRBV2 and TRBJ2-5; 12 bases map to TRBD2. The CDR3 sequence is 14 residues long. V lost 6 bases and J lost 5; bases outside the gene matches: 4. CDR1 and CDR2 (germline): SNHLY, FYNNEI. The CDR3, as DNA: TGTGCCAGCAGGGGGCTAGCGGGAGGGGAGACCCAGTACTTC. Translation gives CASRGLAGGETQYF.

The rearrangement uses TRBV30 and TRBJ1-2; possible D gene TRBD1, 6 bases. Per germline, CDR1 GTSNPN and CDR2 SVGIG (reference sequence). This CDR3 has 12 amino acids. Trimming left V 4 bases short and J 8 bases short, with 14 bases between. This CDR3 reads CAWKGQEEGYTF. In DNA form, the CDR3 reads TGTGCCTGGAAGGGACAAGAGGAGGGCTACACCTTC.

This chain joins TRBV28 and TRBJ2-5; maybe TRBD2 (6 bases). V was cut by 1 base and J by 4 bases, with 10 bases left in between. Germline CDR1 MDHEN, CDR2 SYDVKM. CDR3 length: 14 amino acids. The CDR3 DNA reads as TGTGCCAGCAGTTTATCTGGGGGGAGAGAGACCCAGTACTTC. This codes for CASSLSGGRETQYF.

The chain uses TRBV19 and TRBJ2-3; the match to TRBD2 covers 7 bases. CDR1 LNHDA and CDR2 SQIVND come from the germline V gene (reference sequence). The CDR3 totals 15 residues. The V and J ends lost 3 bases and 3 bases, in that order; junction bases with no gene match: 6. CDR3 sequence: CASSIGGSATDTQYF. DNA for the CDR3: TGTGCCAGTAGTATTGGCGGGAGCGCAACAGATACGCAGTATTTT.

The chain employs TRBV5-1 and TRBJ2-1; 9 bases fit TRBD2. The CDR3 sequence is 15 residues long. The V gene end was trimmed by 5 bases and the J gene end by 5 bases; junction bases not matched to a gene: 8. Germline V gives CDR1 SGHRS, CDR2 YFSETQ. CDR3 residues: CASRARLAENNEQFF. The CDR3 bases are TGCGCCAGCAGAGCTCGACTAGCGGAGAACAATGAGCAGTTCTTC.

V gene TRBV7-3 combines with J gene TRBJ2-2, with D perhaps TRBD2 (6 bases). The CDR3 runs to 14 residues. Trimming removed 5 bases from V and 6 bases from J, with 13 bases in between. CDR1 is SGHTA and CDR2 is FQGTGA in the germline V gene. CDR3: CASSPSGAAGELFF. The CDR3 region has the DNA TGTGCCAGCAGCCCCTCGGGAGCGGCCGGGGAGCTGTTTTTT.

V usage is TRBV6-5 and J usage is TRBJ2-7; perhaps TRBD1 as D (5 bases). V lost 6 bases to trimming and J lost 5 bases, with 20 bases between them. Germline V gene data show CDR1 as MNHEY and CDR2 as SVGAGI. The CDR3 spans 15 residues. The CDR3: CASRLDPHPGNEQYF. CDR3 DNA sequence: TGTGCCAGCAGGCTAGACCCGCACCCAGGGAACGAGCAGTACTTC.

The genes are TRBV19 and TRBJ2-1, with 12 bases aligning to TRBD2. The germline V gene encodes CDR1 LNHDA and CDR2 SQIVND (reference sequence). V lost 5 bases and J lost 9; bases outside the gene matches: 8. The CDR3 contains 15 residues. Here the CDR3 reads CASSPASGRASEQFF. The CDR3, as DNA: TGTGCCAGTAGTCCGGCTAGCGGGAGGGCCAGTGAGCAGTTCTTC.

This chain uses TRBV6-1 with TRBJ2-5, with D possibly being TRBD1 (5 bases). The V and J ends lost 10 bases and 5 bases respectively, with 11 bases between them. This CDR3 has 11 amino acids. Germline V gene data show CDR1 as MNHNS and CDR2 as SASEGT. CDR3 residues: CATRRQETQYF. CDR3 nucleotide sequence: TGTGCCACAAGGCGACAGGAGACCCAGTACTTC.

Regarding this clone: Other DNA sequences in the same sample also yield this CDR3. The gene calls are TRBV2 and TRBJ2-7; D not certain. The CDR3 length is 12 residues. Germline CDR1 is SNHLY and CDR2 is FYNNEI. V shed 3 bases and J shed 2 bases, with 5 bases lying between them. CDR3 region: CASSERTYEQYF. Written as DNA, the CDR3 is TGTGCCAGCAGTGAGCGGACCTACGAGCAGTACTTC.